The clone carrying this TCR beta chain was detected only a few times. The data stem from a study of T-cell memory formation after mild COVID-19. MiXCR was run by TCRdb on the 5' RACE reads, yielding one entry per CDR3 protein. This sample carries about 620,000 distinct CDR3 sequences, roughly 18% of them seen once, and the ten largest clones take 12%. The CDR3 spans 14 residues. CDR1 and CDR2 (germline): SGHVS, FNYEAQ. The V gene end was trimmed by 0 bases and the J gene end by 6 bases; junction bases not matched to a gene: 5. The sequence was collected from an adult woman who had mild COVID-19 (a few samples of this study predate the infection). Cell type and time point are not known. J is TRBJ2-7 and V is TRBV7-6; 7 bases are a match to TRBD1. The source material was PBMCs or a T cell subset sorted from them (not recorded which). CDR3: CASSLAPGTVEQYF. CDR3 in DNA: TGTGCCAGCAGCTTAGCGCCGGGGACAGTCGAGCAGTACTTC.